The TCR beta chain described here comes from a study of T cell repertoires in cytomegalovirus infection. In the study overall: In the study, CMV epitopes included recently identified HLA-C-restricted and well-studied HLA-B-restricted ones. Public TCR beta signatures provided an indication of both CMV infection and a matching HLA type. Study-wide results and caveats: Ex vivo, HLA-C-restricted CMV-specific TCR beta clonotypes prevailed over the rest of the response.

Germline V lookup: CDR1 DFQATT, CDR2 SNEGSKA (reference sequence). Germline trimming cut 8 bases from V and 7 bases from J; bases unmatched to any gene: 15. The CDR3 sequence is 15 residues long. Remarks on this clonotype: Its antigen remains unidentified.

A single record per CDR3 protein comes from TCRdb applying MiXCR to the reads. The sample records just over 450,000 distinct CDR3 sequences, roughly 43% being singletons. The gene calls are TRBV20-1 and TRBJ2-1; TRBD2 agrees at 9 bases. The source was cultured PBMCs, collected from culture after CMV antigen stimulation. The sequence derives from a human donor in good health (CMV status not recorded). Some clones in this sample may be carry-over from other donors' samples. CDR3: CSTVDGGRVENEQFF. The DNA for the CDR3 is TGCAGTACCGTAGATGGCGGGAGGGTAGAAAATGAGCAGTTCTTC.